The clone carrying this T cell receptor delta chain was picked up a small number of times. A read error likely explains why the TCRdb protein, taken from a much larger clone, differs from this DNA's translation at residue 10; the protein shown is translated from the DNA. The germline V gene has CDR1 GEAIGNYY and CDR2 EKD. This CDR3 region has 15 residues. The germline V and J ends were trimmed by 3 bases and 8 bases, with 21 bases remaining between them. The data derive from a study of gamma-delta T cells after stem cell transplantation. TCRdb redid the clone calls on the RT-PCR reads with CATT. The table lists some 1,700 delta-chain clones, roughly 5% of them singletons.

Sequenced sample: gamma-delta T cells. The chain uses TRDV2 and TRDJ1, with D possibly TRDD2 on 6 matching bases. In the absence of a J gene in TCRdb, the DNA was matched to germline to assign it here. The clonotype comes from a human donor. It is not recorded whose cells these are; they may come from a transplant donor. Here the CDR3 DNA reads TGTGCCTGTGACCAATATCCTACGCTGGAGACAAAACTCATCTTT. Amino acids: CACDQYPTLETKLIF.